These 27 T cell receptor beta chains came from one sample sequenced in a study of blood T cell repertoires in COVID-19. The table came from immunoSEQ multiplex PCR; TCRdb's copy has only in-frame clones and leaves some out. Among 200,000 or so clones, roughly 90% were seen once, and the ten largest hold roughly 2.6%. The sample taken for sequencing was PBMCs or T cells enriched from blood (not recorded which). These receptors originate from a woman aged 25 to 39 who had recovered from COVID-19.

The chain combines TRBV3-1 (or the pseudogene TRBV3-2) with TRBJ1-2; D ambiguous. The CDR3 sequence is 13 residues long. Germline V gene sequence: CDR1 LGHDT, CDR2 YNNKEL (reference sequence). The V end lost 0 bases, the J end lost 2 bases, and 4 bases lay between the germline ends. The DNA for the CDR3 is TGTGCCAGCAGCCAAGATTTAAACTATGGCTACACCTTC. Protein sequence: CASSQDLNYGYTF.

V usage is TRBV7-2 and J usage is TRBJ2-5; 11 nucleotides match TRBD2. CDR3 length equals 18 residues. Germline V lookup: CDR1 SGHTA, CDR2 FQGNSA. J was trimmed by 5 bases and V by 5 bases; bases with no gene match: 16. The CDR3 DNA is TGTGCCAGCAGCCCGGCTAGCGGGGGGTCAAGTTTTGGGGAGACCCAGTACTTC. Its translation: CASSPASGGSSFGETQYF.

The V gene is TRBV4-3, the J gene TRBJ1-1; 8 bases match TRBD1. This CDR3 has 13 residues. The germline V gene has CDR1 LGHNA and CDR2 YSLEER. With V trimmed by 0 bases and J by 11 bases, 5 bases remained unmatched. CDR3 coding DNA: TGCGCCAGCAGCCAAGACAGGGGGCGCGAGGCTTTCTTT. Its translation is CASSQDRGREAFF.

This chain links TRBV4-3 with TRBJ1-6; D remains ambiguous. Looked up from germline, CDR1 is LGHNA and CDR2 is YSLEER. Between the trimmed V and J ends, which lost 0 bases and 7 bases, there was a span of 10 bases. This CDR3 comprises 15 residues. DNA of the CDR3: TGCGCCAGCAGCCAAGATCGGGTTAACAATTCACCCCTCCACTTT. This gives the protein CASSQDRVNNSPLHF.

V is TRBV4-3 and J is TRBJ1-6; 7 bases map to TRBD1. Germline V gives CDR1 LGHNA, CDR2 YSLEER. The CDR3 runs to 18 residues. Germline trimming cut 1 base from V and 5 bases from J; bases unmatched to any gene: 11. DNA for the CDR3: TGCGCCAGCAGCCAAGCTAGGACCAACAGGGGAAATAATTCACCCCTCCACTTT. As protein: CASSQARTNRGNNSPLHF.

V gene TRBV9 combines with J gene TRBJ2-1; TRBD1 agrees at 7 bases. V shed 3 bases, J shed 5 bases, and the junction held 2 bases outside the gene matches. The CDR3 has 13 residues. From germline, CDR1 is SGDLS and CDR2 YYNGEE. This chain's CDR3 is CASSAGQNNEQFF. CDR3 sequence (DNA): TGTGCCAGCAGCGCGGGACAGAACAATGAGCAGTTCTTC.

The chain carries TRBV2 and TRBJ2-6; 7 bases are shared with TRBD1. The length of the CDR3 is 17 residues. J gave up 0 bases and V 9 bases, and 11 bases lay outside the gene matches. The germline CDR1 and CDR2 sequences are SNHLY and FYNNEI. The CDR3 is CARSWDSPSSGANVLTF. DNA for the CDR3: TGTGCCAGGTCCTGGGACAGCCCCTCCTCTGGGGCCAACGTCCTGACTTTC.

The chain recombines TRBV5-5 with TRBJ2-3, with 9 bases aligning to TRBD2. The V segment lost 6 bases and the J segment 4 bases; nucleotides outside the gene matches: 12. Germline V gives CDR1 SGHKS, CDR2 YYEKEE (reference sequence). This CDR3 has 16 residues. The CDR3 region is CASNLRLAGISDTQYF. The CDR3 bases are TGTGCCAGCAACTTAAGGCTAGCGGGGATCTCAGATACGCAGTATTTT.

This chain uses TRBV14 with TRBJ1-1, with a weak D call TRBD1 (6 bases). CDR3 length: 13 amino acids. Germline values: CDR1 SGHDN, CDR2 FVKESK. Trimming removed 0 bases from V and 9 bases from J, with 11 bases in between. DNA for the CDR3: TGTGCCAGCAGCCAAGATCTACGGGACAAAGCTTTCTTT. This codes for CASSQDLRDKAFF.

The chain carries TRBV9 and TRBJ2-2; 11 nucleotides match TRBD2. In germline, CDR1 is SGDLS, CDR2 YYNGEE. The CDR3 has 17 residues. The junction had 5 bases not matched to a gene; V was cut back by 0 bases and J by 4 bases. The CDR3 DNA is TGTGCCAGCAGCGTAGGACTAGCGGGGTCTCGCACCGGGGAGCTGTTTTTT. As protein: CASSVGLAGSRTGELFF.

This chain joins TRBV6-1 and TRBJ1-6, with D hard to call. The CDR3 covers 19 residues. V was clipped by 4 bases and J by 6 bases, with 25 bases between them. In germline, CDR1 is MNHNS, CDR2 SASEGT. CDR3 protein: CASSGTGSGLRRGNSPLHF. In DNA form, the CDR3 reads TGTGCCAGCAGTGGGACTGGCAGCGGCCTACGGCGGGGTAATTCACCCCTCCACTTT.

This clone was seen once. V gene TRBV19 combines with J gene TRBJ1-1, with TRBD1 matching over 8 bases. Germline trimming cut 5 bases from V and 0 bases from J; bases unmatched to any gene: 11. Looked up from germline, CDR1 is LNHDA and CDR2 is SQIVND (reference sequence). The CDR3 sequence is 17 residues long. In DNA form, the CDR3 reads TGTGCCAGTAGTCCCCCGGGGACAGGCTACATGAACACTGAAGCTTTCTTT. Residues: CASSPPGTGYMNTEAFF.

The chain uses TRBV10-3 and TRBJ1-5, with D maybe TRBD1 (5 bases). The V and J ends lost 3 bases and 4 bases respectively, with 13 bases between them. CDR1 is ENHRY, CDR2 SYGVKD, per germline. The CDR3 totals 15 residues. The CDR3 region is CAISENRFPNQPQHF. The CDR3 coding sequence is TGTGCCATCAGTGAAAACAGGTTCCCAAATCAGCCCCAGCATTTT.

CDR3 nucleotides: TGTGCCAGCAGCTGGGCTGGGACAGAACCCTTCCAAGAGACCCAGTACTTC. It encodes CASSWAGTEPFQETQYF. The chain uses TRBV7-8 and TRBJ2-5, with 7 bases lining up with TRBD1. CDR3 size: 17 residues. The junction had 12 bases not matched to a gene; V was cut back by 4 bases and J by 1 base. CDR1 and CDR2 (germline): SGHVS, FQNEAQ. The whole variable domain, filled in from reference TRBV7-8 and TRBJ2-5, reads GAGVSQSPRYKVAKRGQDVALRCDPISGHVSLFWYQQALGQGPEFLTYFQNEAQLDKSGLPSDRFFAERPEGSVSTLKIQRTQQEDSAVYLCASSWAGTEPFQETQYFGPGTRLLVL.

The V gene is TRBV7-3, the J gene TRBJ2-5; TRBD2 aligns across 11 bases. CDR3 length: 15 amino acids. Trimming at V came to 4 bases and at J to 7 bases, leaving 8 bases not matched to a gene. The germline gives CDR1 SGHTA, CDR2 FQGTGA. The CDR3 loop reads CASSSLAGARGTQYF. CDR3 sequence (DNA): TGTGCCAGCAGCTCACTAGCGGGGGCGAGGGGGACCCAGTACTTC. Filled out from reference TRBV7-3 and TRBJ2-5, the complete variable domain reads GAGVSQTPSNKVTEKGKYVELRCDPISGHTALYWYRQSLGQGPEFLIYFQGTGAADDSGLPNDRFFAVRPEGSVSTLKIQRTERGDSAVYLCASSSLAGARGTQYFGPGTRLLVL.

This clone was counted once. The chain has TRBV7-8 and TRBJ1-1; D is uncertain. The V end was cut by 5 bases, the J end by 5 bases, with 12 bases between. The CDR3 has 13 residues. Germline V lookup: CDR1 SGHVS, CDR2 FQNEAQ. CDR3 amino acids: CASSLGPETEAFF. DNA of the CDR3: TGTGCCAGCAGCCTTGGGCCGGAAACTGAAGCTTTCTTT.

This chain connects TRBV27 to TRBJ1-2; TRBD1 aligns across 7 bases. This CDR3 spans 14 amino acids. Germline lookup yields CDR1 MNHEY and CDR2 SMNVEV (reference sequence). The V and J ends lost 6 bases and 3 bases, in that order; junction bases with no gene match: 7. DNA of the CDR3: TGTGCCAGCAGGCCTCCGGGACAGCACTATGGCTACACCTTC. Amino acid sequence: CASRPPGQHYGYTF.

This chain joins TRBV10-3 and TRBJ1-1, with D possibly matching TRBD1 (5 bases). CDR1 and CDR2 (germline): ENHRY, SYGVKD. CDR3 length: 15 amino acids. V lost 0 bases, J lost 8 bases, and 16 bases lay in between. CDR3 in DNA: TGTGCCATCAGTGAGTCTCCAGGGTGGGCTACCGAAGCTTTCTTT. Its protein is CAISESPGWATEAFF.

The rearrangement joins TRBV5-8 to TRBJ1-6; 7 nucleotides match TRBD1. There are 16 residues in the CDR3. The V gene end was trimmed by 0 bases and the J gene end by 6 bases; junction bases not matched to a gene: 6. From germline, CDR1 is SGHTS and CDR2 YDEGEE. CDR3 region: CASSLEGAKINSPLHF. CDR3 bases: TGTGCCAGCAGCTTGGAGGGGGCGAAGATTAATTCACCCCTCCACTTT.

This clone was detected only a few times. The chain carries TRBV7-2 and TRBJ1-1; the D is unclear. Germline CDR1 and CDR2: SGHTA and FQGNSA. The ends were cut back, 1 base at V and 10 bases at J, with 16 bases in the middle. There are 14 residues in the CDR3. The CDR3 DNA sequence: TGTGCCAGCAGCTTAGGAGGAACGGAGGTTCGAGCTTTCTTT. Amino acid sequence: CASSLGGTEVRAFF.

This clone has a handful of counts. The V and J genes are TRBV6-4 and TRBJ2-5; 7 bases align to TRBD2. This CDR3 comprises 15 residues. The J segment lost 0 bases and the V segment lost 2 bases, leaving 3 bases of the junction unmatched. The germline V gene has CDR1 MRHNA and CDR2 SNTAGT. The CDR3 DNA reads TGTGCCAGCAGTGACCGGGCGGGGGACCAAGAGACCCAGTACTTC. This sequence encodes CASSDRAGDQETQYF.

The chain joins TRBV13 to TRBJ1-4; D is possibly TRBD1 (5 bases). CDR1 and CDR2 (germline): PRHDT, FYEKMQ (reference sequence). The CDR3 contains 13 residues. Trimming shortened V by 2 bases and J by 8 bases, and 9 bases separated the two germline ends. The CDR3 is CASSLLRGEKLFF. DNA for the CDR3: TGTGCCAGCAGCTTATTGCGGGGGGAAAAACTGTTTTTT.

The V call is TRBV5-1, the J call TRBJ1-1; TRBD1 matches at 9 bases. CDR1 is SGHRS and CDR2 is YFSETQ in the germline V gene. J lost 4 bases, V lost 1 base, and 8 bases had no gene match. The CDR3 consists of 16 residues. The CDR3 sequence is CASSLLAQGAGTEAFF. CDR3 sequence (DNA): TGCGCCAGCAGCTTGTTGGCACAGGGGGCTGGCACTGAAGCTTTCTTT.

The rearrangement links TRBV29-1 to TRBJ2-1; tentative D call: TRBD1 (5 bases). Germline assignment: CDR1 SQVTM and CDR2 ANQGSEA. The CDR3 sequence is 12 residues long. V lost 3 bases to trimming and J lost 5 bases, with 8 bases between them. CDR3 DNA sequence: TGCAGCGTTGAGTTCAGGGACAATGAGCAGTTCTTC. This sequence encodes CSVEFRDNEQFF.

The chain is built from TRBV4-3 and TRBJ1-5; D is perhaps TRBD1 (6 bases). The CDR3 runs 14 residues. V shed 0 bases and J shed 7 bases, with 10 bases lying between them. Germline CDR1 LGHNA, CDR2 YSLEER. Written as DNA, the CDR3 is TGCGCCAGCAGCCAAGATCAAAGGGGGCAGCCCCAGCATTTT. Translating it yields CASSQDQRGQPQHF.

The chain combines TRBV3-1 (or the pseudogene TRBV3-2) with TRBJ2-7; TRBD2 matches 10 bases. Germline CDR1 reads LGHDT; CDR2 reads YNNKEL (reference sequence). V shed 2 bases and J 5 bases; nucleotides not matched to a gene: 15. CDR3 length equals 18 residues. DNA of the CDR3: TGTGCCAGCAGCCAAAGGAGCCTCAGAGCGGGGGGGCCTAACGAGCAGTACTTC. Its translation is CASSQRSLRAGGPNEQYF.

The chain carries TRBV3-1 (or the pseudogene TRBV3-2) and TRBJ1-3; 7 bases are a match to TRBD1. The CDR3 loop spans 15 amino acids. J gave up 0 bases and V 2 bases, and 1 base lay outside the gene matches. Germline V gene lookup returns CDR1 LGHDT and CDR2 YNNKEL (reference sequence). The CDR3 sequence: CASSQTGVSGNTIYF. As DNA, the CDR3 is TGTGCCAGCAGCCAAACAGGGGTCTCTGGAAACACCATATATTTT.